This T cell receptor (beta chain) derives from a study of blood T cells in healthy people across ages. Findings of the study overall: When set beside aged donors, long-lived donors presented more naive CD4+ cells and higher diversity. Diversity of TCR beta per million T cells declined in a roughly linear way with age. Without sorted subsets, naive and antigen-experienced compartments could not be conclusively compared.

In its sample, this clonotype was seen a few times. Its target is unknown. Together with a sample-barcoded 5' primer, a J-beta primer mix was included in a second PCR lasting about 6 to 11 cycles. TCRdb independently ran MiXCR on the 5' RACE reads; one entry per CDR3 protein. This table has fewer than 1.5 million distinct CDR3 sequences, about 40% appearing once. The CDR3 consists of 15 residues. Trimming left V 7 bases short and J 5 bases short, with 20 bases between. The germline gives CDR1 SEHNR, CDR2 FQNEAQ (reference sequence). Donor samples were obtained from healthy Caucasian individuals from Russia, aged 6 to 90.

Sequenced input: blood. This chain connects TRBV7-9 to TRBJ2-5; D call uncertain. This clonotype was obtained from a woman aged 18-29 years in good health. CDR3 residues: CASNNPNTFKETQYF. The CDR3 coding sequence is TGTGCCAGCAACAATCCGAATACCTTCAAGGAGACCCAGTACTTC.